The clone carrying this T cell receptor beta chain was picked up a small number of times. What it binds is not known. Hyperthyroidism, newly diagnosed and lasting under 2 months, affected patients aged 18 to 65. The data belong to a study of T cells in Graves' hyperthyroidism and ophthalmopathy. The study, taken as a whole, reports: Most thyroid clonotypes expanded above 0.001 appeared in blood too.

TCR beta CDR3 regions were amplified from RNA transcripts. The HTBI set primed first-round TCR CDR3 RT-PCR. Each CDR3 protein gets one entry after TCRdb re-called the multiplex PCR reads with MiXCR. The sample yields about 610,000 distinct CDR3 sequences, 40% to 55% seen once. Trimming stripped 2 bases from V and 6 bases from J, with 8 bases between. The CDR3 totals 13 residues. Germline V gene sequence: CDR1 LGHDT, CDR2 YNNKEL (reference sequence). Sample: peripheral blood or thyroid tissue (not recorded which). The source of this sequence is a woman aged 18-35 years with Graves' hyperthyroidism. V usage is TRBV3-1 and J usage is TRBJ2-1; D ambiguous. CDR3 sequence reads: CASSQPIGNEQFF. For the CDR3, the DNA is TGTGCCAGCAGCCAACCAATCGGCAATGAGCAGTTCTTC.